This T cell receptor beta chain comes out of a study of cytomegalovirus exposure and HLA in healthy donors. About this clone itself: Its antigen is undetermined.

The CDR3 has 14 amino acids. V was cut by 2 bases and J by 1 base, with 6 bases left in between. The V gene's germline CDR1 is SGHNT and CDR2 YYREEE (reference sequence). Study results and caveats: Cytomegalovirus-associated TCR beta chains were listed, numbering around 150.

Sequencing was performed with immunoSEQ multiplex PCR; in TCRdb, only in-frame clones are kept and a portion is missing. The profile shows a few hundred thousand clones, around 90% of them singletons. The sample was PBMCs. This receptor was taken from a woman in her thirties in good health and CMV-seronegative. The rearrangement links TRBV5-4 to TRBJ2-2; D remains unclear. In nucleotides, the CDR3 is TGTGCCAGCAGCTTCCCCGGGAACACCGGGGAGCTGTTTTTT. It translates to CASSFPGNTGELFF.